This is a list of T cell receptor beta chains from one sample in a study of radiotherapy plus CTLA-4 blockade in lung cancer. Clones were read by immunoSEQ multiplex PCR, and TCRdb kept only the in-frame ones, dropping some. The table lists 50,000 to 65,000 clones, 75% to 80% of them singletons. Sequencing was performed on peripheral blood, taken from a patient treated with radiotherapy plus ipilimumab. These receptors originate from a human donor with non-small cell lung cancer whose response to radiotherapy plus ipilimumab could not be evaluated. The CDR3 runs from the conserved cysteine through the conserved F or W. D genes are given only for firm matches. Some rows have no size entry. The others give once, few or many, or a class for an expanded clone.

v_call	j_call	d_call	clone_size	cdr3_aa	cdr3_nt
TRBV27	TRBJ1-2	TRBD1	few	CASSLGASTLGQGTYGYTF	TGTGCCAGCAGTTTGGGGGCTTCCACTCTGGGACAGGGGACCTATGGCTACACCTTC
TRBV4-3	TRBJ2-2	TRBD2	-	CASSQDRVAGALTGELFF	TGCGCCAGCAGCCAAGATCGGGTAGCGGGGGCTCTTACCGGGGAGCTGTTTTTT
TRBV27	TRBJ1-5	-	once	CASSDIGQNQPQHF	TGTGCCAGCAGCGATATTGGACAGAATCAGCCCCAGCATTTT
TRBV4-1	TRBJ2-4	TRBD1	-	CASSQVRGLAHIQYF	TGCGCCAGCAGCCAAGTCAGGGGGCTGGCGCACATTCAGTACTTC
TRBV7-3	TRBJ2-1	TRBD2	-	CASSLRPGTSVIEQFF	TGTGCCAGCAGCTTACGGCCCGGGACTAGTGTCATTGAGCAGTTCTTC
TRBV7-3	TRBJ2-3	TRBD2	-	CASSLGGGAGRTDTQYF	TGTGCCAGCAGCCTAGGCGGGGGGGCAGGACGCACAGATACGCAGTATTTT
TRBV19	TRBJ2-2	TRBD1	-	CASSPRTGGSYTGELFF	TGTGCCAGTAGTCCACGGACAGGGGGCTCGTACACCGGGGAGCTGTTTTTT
TRBV30	TRBJ2-7	-	few	CAWSVLADEQYF	TGTGCCTGGAGTGTACTAGCAGACGAGCAGTACTTC
TRBV5-4	TRBJ1-2	TRBD1	few	CASSPSGQGTKNGYTF	TGTGCCAGCAGCCCCTCGGGACAGGGGACCAAGAATGGCTACACCTTC
TRBV11-2	TRBJ2-7	TRBD2	-	CASSLTGGPGLEQYF	TGTGCCAGCAGCTTAACGGGAGGGCCTGGTCTCGAGCAGTACTTC
TRBV14	TRBJ2-1	-	-	CASSQGTVVNEQFF	TGTGCCAGCAGCCAAGGGACAGTTGTCAATGAGCAGTTCTTC
TRBV5-4	TRBJ2-3	TRBD1	-	CASSPETGGRTDTQYF	TGTGCCAGCAGCCCCGAGACAGGGGGCCGCACAGATACGCAGTATTTT
TRBV5-6	TRBJ1-1	-	-	CASSRRLRANTEAFF	TGTGCCAGCAGCAGGCGTCTCAGGGCTAACACTGAAGCTTTCTTT
TRBV28	TRBJ2-5	-	few	CASSWAARGQETQYF	TGTGCCAGCAGTTGGGCGGCAAGGGGGCAAGAGACCCAGTACTTC
TRBV2	TRBJ1-3	TRBD1	-	CASSPQGAGNTIYF	TGTGCCAGCAGTCCGCAGGGGGCGGGAAACACCATATATTTT
TRBV7-2	TRBJ2-5	TRBD2	-	CASSLGAGLETQYF	TGTGCCAGCAGCTTAGGAGCGGGGCTAGAGACCCAGTACTTC
TRBV14	TRBJ2-7	-	-	CASSPSGLEQYF	TGTGCCAGCAGCCCCTCGGGTCTCGAGCAGTACTTC
TRBV6-1	TRBJ1-1	TRBD1	-	CASSERQGSGGTEAFF	TGTGCCAGCAGTGAACGACAGGGCTCCGGGGGCACTGAAGCTTTCTTT
TRBV6-6	TRBJ2-5	TRBD2	-	CASSVTSGKETQYF	TGTGCCAGCAGTGTCACTAGCGGAAAAGAGACCCAGTACTTC
TRBV6-6	TRBJ1-6	-	-	CASTQGLGSYNSPLHF	TGTGCCAGCACTCAGGGGTTGGGCTCCTATAATTCACCCCTCCACTTT
TRBV5-4	TRBJ1-6	-	few	CASSLSQRATLHF	TGTGCCAGCAGCTTGTCCCAACGCGCGACCCTCCACTTT
TRBV27	TRBJ1-2	TRBD1	once	CASSRGQGGGYTF	TGTGCCAGCAGTCGTGGACAGGGGGGTGGCTACACCTTC
TRBV18	TRBJ2-1	-	-	CASSPENEQFF	TGTGCCAGCTCACCTGAGAATGAGCAGTTCTTC
TRBV4-3	TRBJ2-1	-	-	CASSREHDNEQFF	TGCGCCAGCAGCCGCGAGCACGACAATGAGCAGTTCTTC